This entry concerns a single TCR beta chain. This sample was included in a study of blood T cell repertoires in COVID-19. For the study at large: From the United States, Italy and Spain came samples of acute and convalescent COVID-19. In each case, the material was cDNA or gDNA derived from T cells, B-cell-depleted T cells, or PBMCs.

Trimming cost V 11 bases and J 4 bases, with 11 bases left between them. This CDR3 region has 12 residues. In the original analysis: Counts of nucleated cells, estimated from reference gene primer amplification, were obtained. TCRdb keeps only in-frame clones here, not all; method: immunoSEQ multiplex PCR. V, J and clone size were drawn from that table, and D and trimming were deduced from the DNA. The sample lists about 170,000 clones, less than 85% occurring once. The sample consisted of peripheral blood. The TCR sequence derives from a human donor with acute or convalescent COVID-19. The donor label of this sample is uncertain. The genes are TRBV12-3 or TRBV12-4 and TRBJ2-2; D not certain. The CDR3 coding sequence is TGTGCCTGGCTAGTTGCCACCGGGGAGCTGTTTTTT. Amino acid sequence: CAWLVATGELFF.